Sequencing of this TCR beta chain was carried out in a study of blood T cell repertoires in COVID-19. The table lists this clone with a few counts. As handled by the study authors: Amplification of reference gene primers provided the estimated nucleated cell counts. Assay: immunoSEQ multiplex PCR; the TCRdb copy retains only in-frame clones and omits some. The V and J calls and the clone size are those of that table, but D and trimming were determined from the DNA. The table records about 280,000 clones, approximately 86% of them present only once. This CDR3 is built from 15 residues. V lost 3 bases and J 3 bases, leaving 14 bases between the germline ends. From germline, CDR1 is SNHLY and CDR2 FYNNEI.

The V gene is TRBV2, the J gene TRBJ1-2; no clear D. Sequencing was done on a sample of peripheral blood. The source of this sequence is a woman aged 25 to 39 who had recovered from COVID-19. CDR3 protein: CASSESRTPYYGYTF. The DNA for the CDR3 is TGTGCCAGCAGTGAGAGTAGAACGCCTTACTATGGCTACACCTTC.